This T cell receptor beta chain was identified during a study of blood T cell repertoires in COVID-19. Per the original methods: The assay estimated nucleated cells by amplifying reference gene primers. Clones were read by immunoSEQ multiplex PCR, and TCRdb kept only the in-frame ones, dropping some. V and J calls and clone size follow that table, whereas D and trimming were derived from the DNA. The repertoire holds roughly 90,000 clones, with roughly 89% as singletons. CDR3 length: 16 residues. The germline CDR1 and CDR2 sequences are KGHSH and LQKENI. V was shortened by 0 bases and J by 4 bases, with 13 bases between the two germline ends.

The sequence came from a woman older than 75 with active COVID-19. The sequenced sample was peripheral blood. The chain combines TRBV18 with TRBJ2-1; possibly TRBD2 for D (7 bases). The CDR3 region has the DNA TGTGCCAGCTCACCACCGGGGGGGGCGATTTACAATGAGCAGTTCTTC. Amino acids: CASSPPGGAIYNEQFF.